This T cell receptor beta chain was observed in a study of graft-versus-host responses after intestinal transplantation. At the level of the study: The recipients all started with anti-thymocyte globulin induction and then took tacrolimus and steroids for two to four years. Study-level results: There were GvH clones found in recipient marrow, and some of them appeared first in ileum or blood. High graft-versus-host to host-versus-graft clonal ratios were found in allografts of patients who had graft-donor T cell macrochimerism. Early after transplant, HvG declines were associated with peak levels of circulating GvH clones.

Method: immunoSEQ multiplex PCR; TCRdb's copy keeps in-frame clones and lacks some. The sample consists of around 18,000 clones, around 90% of them appearing once. This clone was observed once. Its specificity is unknown. This TCR derives from a human patient who received an intestinal transplant, so some T cells may come from the graft donor. The sequences come from PBMCs, collected around 110 days after intestinal transplant.

The CDR3 is CASSTKDPGLAGGYEQYF. As DNA, the CDR3 is TGTGCCAGCAGTACTAAAGATCCGGGACTAGCGGGAGGATACGAGCAGTACTTC. V and J are TRBV27 and TRBJ2-7; 15 nucleotides align to TRBD2. The CDR3 sequence is 18 residues long. V gave up 5 bases and J gave up 4 bases; unmatched junction bases: 12. CDR1 and CDR2 (germline): MNHEY, SMNVEV (reference sequence).